This TCR beta chain was found in a study of blood T cell repertoires in COVID-19. Clones were read by immunoSEQ multiplex PCR, and TCRdb kept only the in-frame ones, dropping some. The sample lists 250,000 to 350,000 clones; 88% were seen once. The V gene lost 5 bases and the J gene lost 4 bases, with 9 bases spanning the gap. The CDR3 runs to 13 residues. Sequenced sample: PBMCs or T cells enriched from blood (not recorded which). The chain couples TRBV12-3 or TRBV12-4 to TRBJ1-5, with a weak D call TRBD1 (6 bases). The sequence came from a woman between 50 and 59 years old who had recovered from COVID-19. The CDR3 bases are TGTGCCAGCAGTCCAGGGGCAAATCAGCCCCAGCATTTT. Protein product: CASSPGANQPQHF.